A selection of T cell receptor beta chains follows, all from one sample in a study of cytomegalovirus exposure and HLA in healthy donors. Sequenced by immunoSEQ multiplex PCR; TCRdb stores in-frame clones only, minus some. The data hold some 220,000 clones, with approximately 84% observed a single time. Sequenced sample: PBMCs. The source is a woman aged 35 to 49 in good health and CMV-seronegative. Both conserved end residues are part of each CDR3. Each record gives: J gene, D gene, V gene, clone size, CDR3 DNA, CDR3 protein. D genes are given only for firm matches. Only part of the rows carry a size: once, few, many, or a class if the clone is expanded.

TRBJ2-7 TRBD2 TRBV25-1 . TGTGCCAGCAGTGGAATAAAGGAGAGGCTAGCGGGAAACTACGAGCAGTACTTC CASSGIKERLAGNYEQYF
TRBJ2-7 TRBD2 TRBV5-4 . TGTGCCAGCAGCTTGGAAATAGGGACTAGCGGGGGCCCCCAGTACTTC CASSLEIGTSGGPQYF
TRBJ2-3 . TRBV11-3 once TGTGCCAGCAGCCCCCCAGGGGAAGGAGATACGCAGTATTTT CASSPPGEGDTQYF
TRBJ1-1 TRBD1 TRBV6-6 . TGTGCCAGCAGCGCTCAGGGGGACACTGAAGCTTTCTTT CASSAQGDTEAFF
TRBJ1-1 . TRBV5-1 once TGCGCCAGCAGCTTGGTGGCAGGGGACACTGAAGCTTTCTTT CASSLVAGDTEAFF
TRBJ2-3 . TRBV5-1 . TGCGCCAGCAGCTTGGATTTTAGCGCCGGAGCAGATACGCAGTATTTT CASSLDFSAGADTQYF
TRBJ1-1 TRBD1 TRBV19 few TGTGCCAGTAGCGAGGGGGCGACTGAAGCTTTCTTT CASSEGATEAFF
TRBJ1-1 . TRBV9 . TGTGCCAGCAGCTCAGGGTGGATGGTAACTGAAGCTTTCTTT CASSSGWMVTEAFF
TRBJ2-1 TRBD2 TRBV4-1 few TGCGCCAGCAGCCAATTACTAGCGGGGGAGGATGAGCAGTTCTTC CASSQLLAGEDEQFF
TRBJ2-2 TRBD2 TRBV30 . TGTGCCTGCCCGCGGACTAGCGGGGGGGCCGGCGGGGAGCTGTTTTTT CACPRTSGGAGGELFF
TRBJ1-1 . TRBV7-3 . TGTGCCAGCAGCTTAGCAGCGGGCACTGAAGCTTTCTTT CASSLAAGTEAFF
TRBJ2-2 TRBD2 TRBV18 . TGTGCCAGCTCGCGGGGGGTCACCGGGGAGCTGTTTTTT CASSRGVTGELFF
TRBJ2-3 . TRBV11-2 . TGTGCCAGCAGCTTAGACAGGGCCCCAGTGAATACGCAGTATTTT CASSLDRAPVNTQYF
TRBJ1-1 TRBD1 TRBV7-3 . TGTGCCAGCAGCCTACAGGGGGATACGGATGAAGCTTTCTTT CASSLQGDTDEAFF
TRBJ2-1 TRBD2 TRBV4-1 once TGCGCCAGCAGCCAGGCTCTAACTAGCGGGGAGCAGTTCTTC CASSQALTSGEQFF
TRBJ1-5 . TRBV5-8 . TGTGCCAGCAGCCCCCGACAGGGCAATCAGCCCCAGCATTTT CASSPRQGNQPQHF
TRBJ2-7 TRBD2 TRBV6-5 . TGTGCCAGCAGTTACTTTAGAGGCGGGGGGGCCTACGAGCAGTACTTC CASSYFRGGGAYEQYF
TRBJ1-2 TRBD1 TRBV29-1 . TGCAGCGTCGCGGACAGGACGGATGGCTACACCTTC CSVADRTDGYTF
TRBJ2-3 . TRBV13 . TGTGCCAGCAGAGCGGTAGGAACAGATACGCAGTATTTT CASRAVGTDTQYF
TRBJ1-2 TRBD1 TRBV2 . TGTGCCAGCAGCGAACCCCTAAGGACAGGGGACCGTCAAAGGGATGGCTACACCTTC CASSEPLRTGDRQRDGYTF
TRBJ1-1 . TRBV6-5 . TGTGCCAGCAGTAGAGAAGGAGCTGAAGCTTTCTTT CASSREGAEAFF
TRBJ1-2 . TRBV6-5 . TGTGCCAGCAGTTACTTGGGCAGGGTCGACTATGGCTACACCTTC CASSYLGRVDYGYTF
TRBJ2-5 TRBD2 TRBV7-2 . TGTGCCAGCAGCTTGTTCCTCCACGGGGGGGAGACCCAGTACTTC CASSLFLHGGETQYF
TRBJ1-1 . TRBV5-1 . TGCGCCAGCAGCTCTCAGGGGTCGAGCACTGAAGCTTTCTTT CASSSQGSSTEAFF